This TCR beta chain stems from a study of T cell changes during pregnancy in multiple sclerosis. Germline V lookup: CDR1 MRHNA, CDR2 SNTAGT. V shed 4 bases and J 4 bases; nucleotides not matched to a gene: 10. The CDR3 covers 16 residues. Method: immunoSEQ multiplex PCR; TCRdb's copy keeps in-frame clones and lacks some. Of under 45,000 clones in the sample, roughly 93% were seen once. This receptor was identified in a female donor in good health, enrolled as a control in a pregnancy study. This chain joins TRBV6-4 and TRBJ1-2; 9 bases line up with TRBD1. The sample was peripheral blood, taken in the second trimester of pregnancy. The CDR3 region is CASSATPGQGGYGYTF. The CDR3 DNA sequence: TGTGCCAGCAGTGCCACTCCGGGACAGGGCGGCTATGGCTACACCTTC.